A single sample gave rise to the 7 T cell receptor beta chains below, sequenced in a study of neurological immune-mediated disorders. MiXCR, applied by TCRdb to the 5' RACE reads, yields one record per CDR3 protein. In the table there are about 55,000 distinct CDR3 sequences, over 3.5% of which are singletons. Sequenced material: CD4+ T cells from blood. The receptor set was obtained from a woman in her thirties or forties with multiple sclerosis.

This clonotype was counted ten times or more. The J gene is TRBJ2-5, the V gene TRBV5-1; TRBD1 matches at 8 bases. CDR3 length: 20 residues. The ends lost 5 bases at V and 1 base at J; junction bases unmatched: 22. CDR1 and CDR2 (germline): SGHRS, YFSETQ. CDR3 loop: CASSFALQGGALLGQETQYF. Here the CDR3 DNA reads TGCGCCAGCAGTTTTGCCCTACAGGGGGGAGCGTTGCTGGGCCAAGAGACCCAGTACTTC.

This clonotype has a count of ten or more. The CDR3 reads CASSKVGRTGELFF. CDR3 DNA sequence: TGTGCCAGTAGTAAGGTCGGCAGGACCGGGGAGCTGTTTTTT. The chain has TRBV19 and TRBJ2-2, with D hard to call. The CDR3 covers 14 residues. Germline-derived CDR1 and CDR2 are LNHDA and SQIVND (reference sequence). The V end was cut by 4 bases, the J end by 5 bases, with 11 bases between. Combining the CDR3 with reference TRBV19 and TRBJ2-2 gives the whole variable domain DGGITQSPKYLFRKEGQNVTLSCEQNLNHDAMYWYRQDPGQGLRLIYYSQIVNDFQKGDIAEGYSVSREKKESFPLTVTSAQKNPTAFYLCASSKVGRTGELFFGEGSRLTVL.

Ten or more counts support this clonotype. The chain has TRBV12-3 or TRBV12-4 and TRBJ1-3, with D hard to call. Trimming shortened V by 6 bases and J by 0 bases, and 12 bases separated the two germline ends. The CDR3 totals 15 residues. The DNA for the CDR3 is TGTGCCAGCAGACCTGGACCGAGCTCTGGAAACACCATATATTTT. Encoded protein: CASRPGPSSGNTIYF.

In this sample, this clonotype turned up many times. The rearrangement uses TRBV7-6 and TRBJ1-1; the D is unclear. V lost 1 base to trimming and J lost 6 bases, with 12 bases between them. Germline CDR1 and CDR2: SGHVS and FNYEAQ. The CDR3 contains 14 residues. The CDR3 region is CASSLGGNSAEAFF. CDR3 coding DNA: TGTGCCAGCAGCTTAGGTGGGAATAGTGCTGAAGCTTTCTTT.

This clonotype was recorded many times. The chain recombines TRBV11-3 with TRBJ2-1; D ambiguous. V gave up 5 bases and J gave up 5 bases, with 10 bases separating them. Germline-derived CDR1 and CDR2 are SGHNT and YENEEA. The CDR3 contains 13 residues. The CDR3 nucleotides are TGTGCCAGCAGCCTGAGCGTAAACAATGAGCAGTTCTTC. Amino acids: CASSLSVNNEQFF. The full variable domain, with the rest looked up from reference TRBV11-3 and TRBJ2-1, is EAGVVQSPRYKIIEKKQPVAFWCNPISGHNTLYWYLQNLGQGPELLIRYENEEAVDDSQLPKDRFSAERLKGVDSTLKIQPAELGDSAVYLCASSLSVNNEQFFGPGTRLTVL.

This clonotype occurred many times. Written as DNA, the CDR3 is TGCAGCGTTGATACAGGATACATGAACACTGAAGCTTTCTTT. It encodes CSVDTGYMNTEAFF. V gene TRBV29-1 combines with J gene TRBJ1-1, with D perhaps TRBD1 (5 bases). Trimming took 3 bases from V and 0 from J, leaving 11 bases between them. Germline CDR1 SQVTM, CDR2 ANQGSEA. The CDR3 is made up of 14 amino acids.

This chain uses TRBV5-5 with TRBJ2-3; the D is unclear. V dropped 4 bases and J dropped 0 bases, with 6 bases sitting between them. The CDR3 has 13 amino acids. The germline gives CDR1 SGHKS, CDR2 YYEKEE (reference sequence). Here the CDR3 DNA reads TGTGCCAGCAGCCCAACTAGCACAGATACGCAGTATTTT. Its protein product is CASSPTSTDTQYF.